These 14 T cell receptor beta chains share one sample of origin, sequenced in a study of CD8 T cells in ankylosing spondylitis (dated by TCRdb to about 2017). Library creation used 5' RACE. TCRdb shows the sequencer as Illumina HiSeq 2500. Using fastp trimming at Q25 and MiXCR clonotype assembly, TCRdb reanalyzed the public sequencing data and kept in-frame beta chains. Rows are combined by CDR3 protein, so each entry shows the most common genes and DNA. This sample is represented by 150,000 to 250,000 distinct CDR3 sequences; around 13% of them were singletons. The leading ten clones occupy approximately 15% of the sample. What was sequenced was blood, either unsorted or a sorted T cell fraction (not recorded which). The receptors shown here come from a male donor with ankylosing spondylitis or in good health (not recorded which).

The chain links TRBV12-5 to TRBJ2-5; D call uncertain. This CDR3 contains 16 residues. Germline V gene data show CDR1 as LGHNT and CDR2 as FRNRAP. The germline V and J ends were trimmed by 3 bases and 1 base, with 15 bases remaining between them. CDR3 region: CASGFPPEWSQETQYF. CDR3 nucleotide sequence: TGTGCTAGTGGTTTTCCTCCCGAGTGGTCCCAAGAGACCCAGTACTTC.

The gene calls are TRBV7-9 and TRBJ2-3; 9 bases are shared with TRBD1. Looked up from germline, CDR1 is SEHNR and CDR2 is FQNEAQ (reference sequence). This CDR3 contains 15 residues. V gave up 5 bases and J gave up 3 bases; unmatched junction bases: 6. The CDR3, as DNA: TGTGCCAGCAGCCCCCGGACAGGGGAGACAGATACGCAGTATTTT. Translating gives CASSPRTGETDTQYF.

In regard to this clonotype: The junction does not match germline at one end; this may be a read error. The chain couples TRBV13 to TRBJ2-3; D call uncertain. The CDR3 sequence is 14 residues long. Germline CDR1 and CDR2: PRHDT and FYEKMQ (reference sequence). CDR3 in DNA: TGTTCCAGCAGCTTATGGGTTAGCCCAGATACGCAGTATTTT. Translating it yields CSSSLWVSPDTQYF.

This clonotype occurred many times. The chain couples TRBV29-1 to TRBJ1-2, with D possibly TRBD1 on 5 matching bases. Germline assignment: CDR1 SQVTM and CDR2 ANQGSEA. Deletions cut 4 bases from V and 4 bases from J, with 16 bases between. This CDR3 is 14 amino acids long. The CDR3 bases are TGCAGCGTTGGAGGCATGGGGCCGTTCTATGGCTACACCTTC. It encodes CSVGGMGPFYGYTF.

This clonotype was recorded a few times. V usage is TRBV4-2 and J usage is TRBJ2-7, with 8 bases identical to TRBD2. V shed 5 bases and J 3 bases; nucleotides not matched to a gene: 6. The CDR3 consists of 14 residues. Per the germline V gene, CDR1 is LGHNA and CDR2 is YNFKEQ. The CDR3 DNA reads as TGTGCCAGCAGCGCCGGACTAGCCAGCTACGAGCAGTACTTC. It translates to CASSAGLASYEQYF.

This clonotype was seen many times. This rearrangement joins TRBV11-3 to TRBJ2-2; D unresolved. Trimming cost V 4 bases and J 0 bases, with 9 bases left between them. The CDR3 spans 15 residues. From germline, CDR1 is SGHNT and CDR2 YENEEA. The CDR3 is CASSSSNPNTGELFF. The CDR3, as DNA: TGTGCCAGCAGCTCCTCAAACCCGAACACCGGGGAGCTGTTTTTT.

This clonotype was recorded many times. The V gene is TRBV29-1, the J gene TRBJ1-1; no definite D call. This CDR3 region has 13 residues. Germline CDR1 SQVTM, CDR2 ANQGSEA. Trimming cost V 4 bases and J 1 base, with 10 bases left between them. CDR3: CSVVTGENTEAFF. The CDR3 DNA reads as TGCAGCGTTGTTACCGGGGAGAACACTGAAGCTTTCTTT. Combining the CDR3 with reference TRBV29-1 and TRBJ1-1 gives the whole variable domain SAVISQKPSRDICQRGTSLTIQCQVDSQVTMMFWYRQQPGQSLTLIATANQGSEATYESGFVIDKFPISRPNLTFSTLTVSNMSPEDSSIYLCSVVTGENTEAFFGQGTRLTVV.

This clonotype has just one count. This rearrangement joins TRBV5-4 to TRBJ2-7; TRBD1 is a possible D gene (5 bases). The CDR3 runs to 14 residues. CDR1 is SGHNT and CDR2 is YYREEE in the germline V gene (reference sequence). Between the trimmed V and J ends, which lost 4 bases and 6 bases, there was a span of 17 bases. The CDR3 loop reads CASSQGSLRSEQYF. The CDR3 region has the DNA TGTGCCAGCAGCCAGGGATCACTCAGGAGCGAGCAGTACTTC.

By its share, this clonotype is medium-sized. This chain connects TRBV4-2 to TRBJ2-5; 7 positions match TRBD2. The CDR3 consists of 16 residues. Per the germline V gene, CDR1 is LGHNA and CDR2 is YNFKEQ. With 1 base clipped from V and 4 bases from J, the junction kept 9 bases outside the gene matches. The CDR3 region has the DNA TGTGCCAGCAGCCAAGCCCCAGCGGGGACGCCAGAGACCCAGTACTTC. This encodes CASSQAPAGTPETQYF.

This clonotype was recorded at least ten times. V gene TRBV11-2 combines with J gene TRBJ1-2; 10 bases align to TRBD1. The germline V gene encodes CDR1 SGHAT and CDR2 FQNNGV. V was pared by 1 base and J by 5 bases, with 1 base of the junction left unmatched. This CDR3 region has 14 residues. CDR3 in amino acids: CASSLGGQGYGYTF. The CDR3 nucleotides read TGTGCCAGCAGCTTAGGGGGACAGGGGTATGGCTACACCTTC.

The table lists this clonotype with many counts. For the CDR3, the DNA is TGTGCCAGCAGCTTCGCAGGGGCTAACTCCTACGAGCAGTACTTC. It specifies CASSFAGANSYEQYF. This chain uses TRBV7-2 with TRBJ2-7; possible D gene TRBD1, 6 bases. The CDR3 sequence is 15 residues long. Germline CDR1 is SGHTA and CDR2 is FQGNSA. Trimming stripped 3 bases from V and 0 bases from J, with 12 bases between. The variable domain in full, completed from reference TRBV7-2 and TRBJ2-7, reads GAGVSQSPSNKVTEKGKDVELRCDPISGHTALYWYRQSLGQGLEFLIYFQGNSAPDKSGLPSDRFSAERTGGSVSTLTIQRTQQEDSAVYLCASSFAGANSYEQYFGPGTRLTVT.

The chain has TRBV6-1 and TRBJ1-2; D gene unclear. The germline CDR1 and CDR2 sequences are MNHNS and SASEGT. The CDR3 length is 16 residues. V lost 5 bases and J lost 6, with 22 bases in between. The CDR3, as DNA: TGTGCCAGCAGTCCCGTTTACACAAGCGCCTTGAATGGCTACACCTTC. Its protein is CASSPVYTSALNGYTF.

In its sample, this clonotype was seen many times. This chain uses TRBV3-1 with TRBJ2-1, with 8 bases matching TRBD2. Germline CDR1 and CDR2: LGHDT and YNNKEL (reference sequence). V trimming: 1 base; J trimming: 7 bases; junction bases outside the gene matches: 9. The CDR3 sequence is 16 residues long. The CDR3 DNA follows: TGTGCCAGCAGCCAAGCTATCGGGAGGGCCATTAATGAGCAGTTCTTC. This gives the protein CASSQAIGRAINEQFF.

This clonotype was counted between two and nine times. The chain couples TRBV9 to TRBJ2-2; D call uncertain. The CDR3 runs to 16 residues. Germline CDR1 is SGDLS and CDR2 is YYNGEE. The V and J ends lost 2 bases and 3 bases respectively, with 14 bases between them. Written as DNA, the CDR3 is TGTGCCAGCAGCGTTAAATTGGACGCCCACACCGGGGAGCTGTTTTTT. Translated, it gives CASSVKLDAHTGELFF.